The 16 T cell receptor beta chains presented below share a single source sample, sequenced in a study of a mutant IDH1 vaccine in newly diagnosed glioma. Specified time point: baseline, week 1 (first vaccination visit). As for treatment: pre-vaccination baseline after standard-of-care therapy. Sequenced by immunoSEQ multiplex PCR; TCRdb stores in-frame clones only, minus some. The sample shows tens of thousands of clones, roughly 90% of them seen only once. The sequences come from PBMCs, collected from a glioma patient treated with radiotherapy, temozolomide or both. These receptors were collected from a man aged 30 to 39 with glioma.

The chain is built from TRBV7-9 and TRBJ1-1, with D perhaps TRBD1 (6 bases). Per germline, CDR1 SEHNR and CDR2 FQNEAQ (reference sequence). The CDR3 loop spans 13 amino acids. With 3 bases removed from V and 5 bases from J, the gap between germline ends came to 10 bases. The DNA for the CDR3 is TGTGCCAGCAGCTTGGGCCAGGGGACTGAAGCTTTCTTT. This gives the protein CASSLGQGTEAFF. The variable domain in full, completed from reference TRBV7-9 and TRBJ1-1, reads DTGVSQNPRHKITKRGQNVTFRCDPISEHNRLYWYRQTLGQGPEFLTYFQNEAQLEKSRLLSDRFSAERPKGSFSTLEIQRTEQGDSAMYLCASSLGQGTEAFFGQGTRLTVV.

V gene TRBV27 combines with J gene TRBJ2-1; the D is unclear. Germline CDR1 and CDR2: MNHEY and SMNVEV (reference sequence). This CDR3 has 13 amino acids. The chain's CDR3 is CGASTSSYNEQFF. Written as DNA, the CDR3 is TGTGGAGCCTCGACAAGCTCCTACAATGAGCAGTTCTTC.

This chain joins TRBV5-4 and TRBJ1-2, with 7 bases matching TRBD1. The CDR3 runs 15 residues. The V and J ends lost 0 bases and 8 bases, in that order; junction bases with no gene match: 10. Germline loops: CDR1 SGHNT, CDR2 YYREEE (reference sequence). Written as DNA, the CDR3 is TGTGCCAGCAGCTTGGGAGGGGGCGCTTTGGCCGGCTACACCTTC. Protein product: CASSLGGGALAGYTF.

The V and J genes are TRBV29-1 and TRBJ1-2, with 8 bases fitting TRBD1. V lost 6 bases and J lost 3; bases outside the gene matches: 9. The length of the CDR3 is 14 residues. Looked up from germline, CDR1 is SQVTM and CDR2 is ANQGSEA. In DNA form, the CDR3 reads TGCAGCGTCTCCAGACCGGGACAGGACTATGGCTACACCTTC. Its protein product is CSVSRPGQDYGYTF.

The V and J genes are TRBV11-2 and TRBJ2-1; D uncertain. The germline CDR1 and CDR2 sequences are SGHAT and FQNNGV. The CDR3 extends over 13 amino acids. The V and J ends lost 5 bases and 4 bases respectively, with 9 bases between them. CDR3 DNA: TGTGCCAGCAGCCTAGTGGGGTACAATGAGCAGTTCTTC. It encodes CASSLVGYNEQFF.

The chain links TRBV28 to TRBJ1-1; maybe TRBD1 (5 bases). V was clipped by 8 bases and J by 0 bases, with 13 bases between them. There are 14 residues in the CDR3. Germline V gene data show CDR1 as MDHEN and CDR2 as SYDVKM. CDR3 nucleotides: TGTGCCAGCCTGACAGCCGCCTTGAACACTGAAGCTTTCTTT. It is translated as CASLTAALNTEAFF.

This clone came up once. Other nucleotide sequences from this sample produce the same CDR3. The chain employs TRBV27 and TRBJ2-7; 10 nucleotides match TRBD2. The length of the CDR3 is 13 residues. CDR1 is MNHEY and CDR2 is SMNVEV in the germline V gene (reference sequence). The V and J ends lost 5 bases and 6 bases, in that order; junction bases with no gene match: 4. The CDR3: CASSGTSEGEQYF. CDR3 nucleotides: TGTGCCAGCAGTGGGACTAGCGAGGGCGAGCAGTACTTC.

This rearrangement joins TRBV10-2 to TRBJ1-1; 7 nucleotides match TRBD1. This CDR3 contains 14 residues. V was clipped by 7 bases and J by 1 base; unmatched bases: 6. CDR1 and CDR2 (germline): WSHSY, SAAADI. This CDR3 is CASKFAGGNTEAFF. Written as DNA, the CDR3 is TGCGCCAGCAAGTTTGCAGGGGGGAACACTGAAGCTTTCTTT.

CDR3 amino acids: CAWRSGQGYNEKLFF. The DNA for the CDR3 is TGTGCCTGGAGGTCGGGACAGGGGTACAATGAAAAACTGTTTTTT. The chain is built from TRBV30 and TRBJ1-4; 10 bases are shared with TRBD1. V shed 3 bases, J shed 5 bases, and the junction held 6 bases outside the gene matches. Germline CDR1 GTSNPN, CDR2 SVGIG (reference sequence). The CDR3 has 15 amino acids.

The chain recombines TRBV9 with TRBJ2-1; D unresolved. The germline V gene has CDR1 SGDLS and CDR2 YYNGEE. The CDR3 covers 16 residues. Trimming took 0 bases from V and 1 from J, leaving 11 bases between them. The CDR3 here is CASSVVGRPSYNEQFF. The DNA of the CDR3 is TGTGCCAGCAGCGTAGTGGGCAGACCTTCCTACAATGAGCAGTTCTTC.

The rearrangement links TRBV2 to TRBJ1-2; 8 positions match TRBD1. V lost 0 bases to trimming and J lost 6 bases; unmatched junction nucleotides: 6. The CDR3 has 15 amino acids. The germline gives CDR1 SNHLY, CDR2 FYNNEI. The CDR3, as DNA: TGTGCCAGCAGTGAAGCTGAGACAGGGGCCGATGGCTACACCTTC. Translation gives CASSEAETGADGYTF.

The chain is built from TRBV4-1 and TRBJ2-1; no clear D. Germline CDR1 is MGHRA and CDR2 is YSYEKL. Trimming left V 1 base short and J 5 bases short, with 12 bases between. CDR3 length: 15 residues. The DNA for the CDR3 is TGCGCCAGCAGCCAAGGGCGAGACCCCAACAATGAGCAGTTCTTC. Residues: CASSQGRDPNNEQFF.

The chain has TRBV25-1 and TRBJ2-3; D gene uncertain. The V and J ends lost 6 bases and 8 bases respectively, with 9 bases between them. The CDR3 contains 11 residues. Germline loops: CDR1 MGHDK, CDR2 SYGVNS. The CDR3 loop reads CASSVEGTQYF. The DNA for the CDR3 is TGTGCCAGCAGCGTGGAAGGTACGCAGTATTTT.

V and J are TRBV18 and TRBJ2-3; no definite D call. Germline values: CDR1 KGHSH, CDR2 LQKENI. This CDR3 comprises 12 residues. V dropped 3 bases and J dropped 5 bases, with 6 bases sitting between them. This CDR3 is CASSPKIDTQYF. The CDR3 DNA is TGTGCCAGCTCACCTAAGATAGATACGCAGTATTTT.

The chain combines TRBV10-3 with TRBJ2-7; 8 bases line up with TRBD1. V shed 3 bases and J 3 bases; nucleotides not matched to a gene: 10. The CDR3 sequence is 16 residues long. Germline CDR1 is ENHRY and CDR2 is SYGVKD. CDR3 region: CAISEPNLGQGYEQYF. In DNA, the CDR3 is TGTGCCATCAGTGAACCGAATCTAGGACAGGGCTACGAGCAGTACTTC.

V and J are TRBV6-5 and TRBJ1-1; weak D call: TRBD1 (5 bases). Germline CDR1 reads MNHEY; CDR2 reads SVGAGI. V was trimmed by 3 bases and J by 1 base, leaving 9 bases between them. The length of the CDR3 is 14 residues. The CDR3 DNA is TGTGCCAGCAGTTATGGGGCAACGAACACTGAAGCTTTCTTT. Its protein product is CASSYGATNTEAFF.